This is a list of T cell receptor beta chains from one sample in a study of cytomegalovirus exposure and HLA in healthy donors. Sequencing was performed with immunoSEQ multiplex PCR; in TCRdb, only in-frame clones are kept and a portion is missing. Of 150,000 to 200,000 clones listed, approximately 83% are singletons. Specimen: PBMCs. The receptors originated from a man younger than 35 in good health and CMV-seropositive. Each CDR3 is given without its conserved first and last residue. Each record gives: CDR3 length, clone size, J gene, V gene, CDR3 protein. The size of a clone is reported for some rows only, either as once, few or many, or as a class for expanded clones.

length: 12; size: .; J: TRBJ2-3; V: TRBV5-1; CDR3: ASSLGSTTDTQY
length: 14; size: .; J: TRBJ2-3; V: TRBV4-1; CDR3: ASTEDLVQGTDTQY
length: 13; size: .; J: TRBJ2-6; V: TRBV7-2; CDR3: ASSSDRAGANVLT
length: 15; size: .; J: TRBJ2-3; V: TRBV5-1; CDR3: ASSFQTSGFSTDTQY
length: 11; size: .; J: TRBJ2-3; V: TRBV5-1; CDR3: ASRLQGIDTQY
length: 14; size: few; J: TRBJ2-7; V: TRBV4-1; CDR3: ASSLLGGGTPYEQY
length: 12; size: .; J: TRBJ1-5; V: TRBV5-1; CDR3: ASSLEGGGEPQH
length: 15; size: .; J: TRBJ2-1; V: TRBV7-9; CDR3: ASSFFSAGNFYNEQF
length: 13; size: few; J: TRBJ1-1; V: TRBV6-5; CDR3: ASSYHGQLNTEAF
length: 14; size: .; J: TRBJ2-1; V: TRBV29-1; CDR3: SVEGSRGVAYNEQF
length: 11; size: .; J: TRBJ1-1; V: TRBV30; CDR3: AWRAQGVPQAG
length: 12; size: .; J: TRBJ2-1; V: TRBV27; CDR3: ASRFGGGYNEQF
length: 11; size: .; J: TRBJ2-7; V: TRBV27; CDR3: ASTRSGLREQY